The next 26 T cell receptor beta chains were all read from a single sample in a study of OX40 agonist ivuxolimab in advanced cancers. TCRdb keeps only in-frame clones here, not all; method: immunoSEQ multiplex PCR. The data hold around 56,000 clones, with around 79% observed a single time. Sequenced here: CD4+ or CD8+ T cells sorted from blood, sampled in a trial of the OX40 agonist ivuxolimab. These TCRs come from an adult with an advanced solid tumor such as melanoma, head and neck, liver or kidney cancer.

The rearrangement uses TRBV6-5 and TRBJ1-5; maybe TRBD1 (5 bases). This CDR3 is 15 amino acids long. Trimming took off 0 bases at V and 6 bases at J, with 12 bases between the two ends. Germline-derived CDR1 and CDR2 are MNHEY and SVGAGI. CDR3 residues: CASSYSGTRIQPQHF. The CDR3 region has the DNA TGTGCCAGCAGTTACTCAGGGACCCGGATTCAGCCCCAGCATTTT.

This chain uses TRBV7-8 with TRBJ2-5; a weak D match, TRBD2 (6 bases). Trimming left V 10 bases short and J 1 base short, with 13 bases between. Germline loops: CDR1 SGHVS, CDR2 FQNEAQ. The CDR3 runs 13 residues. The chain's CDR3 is CATGEIFQETQYF. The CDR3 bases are TGTGCCACGGGAGAGATTTTCCAAGAGACCCAGTACTTC.

In DNA, the CDR3 is TGTGCCAGCCGCGACAGGGGGCAACCTCGTCTTGCCTACGAGCAGTACTTC. This gives the protein CASRDRGQPRLAYEQYF. This chain connects TRBV5-4 to TRBJ2-7; the match to TRBD1 covers 10 bases. This CDR3 comprises 17 residues. Germline CDR1 and CDR2: SGHNT and YYREEE (reference sequence). The ends lost 7 bases at V and 2 bases at J; junction bases unmatched: 15.

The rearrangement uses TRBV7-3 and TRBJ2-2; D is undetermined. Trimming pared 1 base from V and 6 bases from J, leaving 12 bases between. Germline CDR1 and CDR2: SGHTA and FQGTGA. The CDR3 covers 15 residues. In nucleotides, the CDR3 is TGTGCCAGCAGCTTAATTGTGGCATCGCCCGGGGAGCTGTTTTTT. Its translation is CASSLIVASPGELFF.

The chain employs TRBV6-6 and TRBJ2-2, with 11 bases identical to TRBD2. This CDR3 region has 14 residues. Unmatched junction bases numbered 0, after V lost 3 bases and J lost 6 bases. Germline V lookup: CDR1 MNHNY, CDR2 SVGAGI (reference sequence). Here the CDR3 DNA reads TGTGCCAGCAGTTATAGCGGGAGGGCCGGGGAGCTGTTTTTT. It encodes CASSYSGRAGELFF.

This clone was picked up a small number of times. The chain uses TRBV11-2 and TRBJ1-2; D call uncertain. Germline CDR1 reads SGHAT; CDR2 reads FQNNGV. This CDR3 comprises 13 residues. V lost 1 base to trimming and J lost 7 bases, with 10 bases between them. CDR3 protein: CASSLAFMRGYTF. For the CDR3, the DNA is TGTGCCAGCAGCTTAGCATTTATGCGTGGCTACACCTTC.

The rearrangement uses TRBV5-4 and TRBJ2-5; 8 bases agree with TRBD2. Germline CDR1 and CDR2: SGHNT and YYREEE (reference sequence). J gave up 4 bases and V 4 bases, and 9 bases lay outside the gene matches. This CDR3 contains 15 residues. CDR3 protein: CASSPGGGSGETQYF. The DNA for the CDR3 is TGTGCCAGCAGCCCCGGGGGGGGGTCGGGAGAGACCCAGTACTTC.

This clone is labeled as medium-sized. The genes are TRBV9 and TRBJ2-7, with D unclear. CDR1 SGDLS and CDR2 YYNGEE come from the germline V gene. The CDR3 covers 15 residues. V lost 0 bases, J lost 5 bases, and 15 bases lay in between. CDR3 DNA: TGTGCCAGCAGCGTAGAGTTTGGCAGTAGTAACGAGCAGTACTTC. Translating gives CASSVEFGSSNEQYF.

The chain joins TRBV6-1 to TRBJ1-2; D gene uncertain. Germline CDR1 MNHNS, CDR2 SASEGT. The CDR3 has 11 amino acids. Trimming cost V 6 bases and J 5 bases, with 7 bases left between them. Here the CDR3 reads CASRRAYGYTF. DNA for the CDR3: TGTGCCAGCAGGCGAGCATATGGCTACACCTTC.

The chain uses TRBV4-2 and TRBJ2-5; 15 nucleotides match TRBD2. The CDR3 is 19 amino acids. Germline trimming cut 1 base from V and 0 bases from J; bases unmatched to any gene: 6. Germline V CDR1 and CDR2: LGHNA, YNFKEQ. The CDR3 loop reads CASSQGGLAGGPYQETQYF. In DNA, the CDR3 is TGTGCCAGCAGCCAAGGGGGACTAGCGGGAGGACCGTACCAAGAGACCCAGTACTTC.

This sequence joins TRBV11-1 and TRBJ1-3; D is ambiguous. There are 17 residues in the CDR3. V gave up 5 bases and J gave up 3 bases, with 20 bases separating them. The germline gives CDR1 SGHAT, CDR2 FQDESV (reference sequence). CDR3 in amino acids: CASSNSRLATLGNTIYF. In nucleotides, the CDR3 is TGTGCCAGCAGCAATAGTCGGCTAGCCACACTTGGAAACACCATATATTTT.

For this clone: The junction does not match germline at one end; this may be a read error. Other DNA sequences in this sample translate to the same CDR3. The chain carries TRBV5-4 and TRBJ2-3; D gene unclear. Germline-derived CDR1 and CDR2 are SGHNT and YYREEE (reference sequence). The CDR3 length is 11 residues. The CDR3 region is CASSLGDTQYF. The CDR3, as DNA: TGTGCTAGCAGCTTGGGTGATACGCAGTATTTT.

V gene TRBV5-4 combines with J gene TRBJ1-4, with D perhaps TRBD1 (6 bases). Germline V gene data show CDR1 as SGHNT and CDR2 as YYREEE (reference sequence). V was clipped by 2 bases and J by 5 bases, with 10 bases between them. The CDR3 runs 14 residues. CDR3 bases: TGTGCCAGCAGCTTTGGACAGCTCAATGAAAAACTGTTTTTT. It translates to CASSFGQLNEKLFF.

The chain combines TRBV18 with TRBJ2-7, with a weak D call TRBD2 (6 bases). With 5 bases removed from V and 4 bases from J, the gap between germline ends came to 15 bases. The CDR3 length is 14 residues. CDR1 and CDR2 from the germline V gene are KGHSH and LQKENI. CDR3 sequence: CASSDNFGGYEQYF. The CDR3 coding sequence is TGTGCCAGCTCAGACAATTTCGGGGGTTACGAGCAGTACTTC.

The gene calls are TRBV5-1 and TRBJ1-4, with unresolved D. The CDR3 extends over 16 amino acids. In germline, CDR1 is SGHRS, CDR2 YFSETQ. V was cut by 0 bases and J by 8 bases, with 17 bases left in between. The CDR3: CASSLDGSIMGEKLFF. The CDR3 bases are TGCGCCAGCAGCTTGGATGGCTCAATTATGGGGGAAAAACTGTTTTTT. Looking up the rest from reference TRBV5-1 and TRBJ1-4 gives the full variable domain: KAGVTQTPRYLIKTRGQQVTLSCSPISGHRSVSWYQQTPGQGLQFLFEYFSETQRNKGNFPGRFSGRQFSNSRSEMNVSTLELGDSALYLCASSLDGSIMGEKLFFGSGTQLSVL.

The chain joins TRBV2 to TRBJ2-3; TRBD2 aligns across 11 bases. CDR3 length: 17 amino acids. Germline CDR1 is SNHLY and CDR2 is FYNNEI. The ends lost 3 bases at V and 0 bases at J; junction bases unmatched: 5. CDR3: CASSEMGLAESTDTQYF. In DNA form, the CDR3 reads TGTGCCAGCAGTGAGATGGGACTAGCGGAAAGCACAGATACGCAGTATTTT.

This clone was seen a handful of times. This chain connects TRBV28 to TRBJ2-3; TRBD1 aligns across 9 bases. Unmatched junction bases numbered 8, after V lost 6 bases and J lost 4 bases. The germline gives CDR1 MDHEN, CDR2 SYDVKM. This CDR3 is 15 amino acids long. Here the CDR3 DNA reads TGTGCCAGCAGCCGCGGAGACAGGGGGTCAGATACGCAGTATTTT. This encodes CASSRGDRGSDTQYF. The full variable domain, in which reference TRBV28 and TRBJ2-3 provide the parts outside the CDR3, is DVKVTQSSRYLVKRTGEKVFLECVQDMDHENMFWYRQDPGLGLRLIYFSYDVKMKEKGDIPEGYSVSREKKERFSLILESASTNQTSMYLCASSRGDRGSDTQYFGPGTRLTVL.

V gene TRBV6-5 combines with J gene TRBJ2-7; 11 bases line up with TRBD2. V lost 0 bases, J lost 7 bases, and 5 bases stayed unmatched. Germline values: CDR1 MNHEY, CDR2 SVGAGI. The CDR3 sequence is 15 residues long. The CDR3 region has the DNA TGTGCCAGCAGTTACTCGATACTAGCGGGAGAAGAGCAGTACTTC. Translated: CASSYSILAGEEQYF.

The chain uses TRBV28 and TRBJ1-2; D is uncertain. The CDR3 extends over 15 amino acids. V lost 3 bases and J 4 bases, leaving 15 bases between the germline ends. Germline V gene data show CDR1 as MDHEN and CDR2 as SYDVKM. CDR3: CASSFLSQAAYGYTF. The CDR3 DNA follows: TGTGCCAGCAGTTTTTTGTCCCAAGCGGCCTATGGCTACACCTTC.

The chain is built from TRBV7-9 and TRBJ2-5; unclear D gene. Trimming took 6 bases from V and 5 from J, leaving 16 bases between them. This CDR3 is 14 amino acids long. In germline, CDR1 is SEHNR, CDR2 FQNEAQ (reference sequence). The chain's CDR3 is CASSHGVSGETQYF. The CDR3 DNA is TGTGCCAGCAGTCATGGGGTCTCTGGGGAGACCCAGTACTTC.

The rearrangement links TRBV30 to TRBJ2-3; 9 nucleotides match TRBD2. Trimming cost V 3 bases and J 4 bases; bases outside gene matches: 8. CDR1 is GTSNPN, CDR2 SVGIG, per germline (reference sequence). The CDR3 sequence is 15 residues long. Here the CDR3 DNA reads TGTGCCTGGAGCCCGGGGGGCGGGGGGGCAGATACGCAGTATTTT. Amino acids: CAWSPGGGGADTQYF.

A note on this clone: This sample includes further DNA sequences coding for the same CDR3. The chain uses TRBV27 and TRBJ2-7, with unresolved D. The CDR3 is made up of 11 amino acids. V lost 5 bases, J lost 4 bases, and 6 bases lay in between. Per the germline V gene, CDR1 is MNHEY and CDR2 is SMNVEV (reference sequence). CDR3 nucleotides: TGTGCCAGCAGTGACAATTACGAGCAGTACTTC. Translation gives CASSDNYEQYF.

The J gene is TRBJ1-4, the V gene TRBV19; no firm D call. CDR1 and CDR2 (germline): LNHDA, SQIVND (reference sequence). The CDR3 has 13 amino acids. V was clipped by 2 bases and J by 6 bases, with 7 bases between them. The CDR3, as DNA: TGTGCCAGTAGTATATCCTGGGATGAAAAACTGTTTTTT. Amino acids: CASSISWDEKLFF.

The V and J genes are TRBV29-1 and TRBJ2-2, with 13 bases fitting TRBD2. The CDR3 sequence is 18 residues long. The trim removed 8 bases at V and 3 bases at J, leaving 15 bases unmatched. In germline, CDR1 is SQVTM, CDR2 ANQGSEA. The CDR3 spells CSFEPGTSGINYTGELFF. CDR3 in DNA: TGCAGCTTCGAGCCCGGGACTAGCGGGATAAATTACACCGGGGAGCTGTTTTTT.

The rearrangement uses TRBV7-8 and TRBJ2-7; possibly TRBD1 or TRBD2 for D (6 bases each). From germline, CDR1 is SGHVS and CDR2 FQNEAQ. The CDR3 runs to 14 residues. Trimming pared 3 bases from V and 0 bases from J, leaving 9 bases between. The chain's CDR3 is CASSFPGASYEQYF. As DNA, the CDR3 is TGTGCCAGCAGCTTCCCGGGGGCCTCCTACGAGCAGTACTTC.

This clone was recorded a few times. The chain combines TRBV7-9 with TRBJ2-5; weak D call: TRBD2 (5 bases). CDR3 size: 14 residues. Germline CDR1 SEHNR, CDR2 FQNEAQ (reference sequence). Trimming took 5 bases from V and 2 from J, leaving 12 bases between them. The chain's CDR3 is CASSPRAQQETQYF. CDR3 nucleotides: TGTGCCAGCAGCCCGCGGGCGCAGCAAGAGACCCAGTACTTC.